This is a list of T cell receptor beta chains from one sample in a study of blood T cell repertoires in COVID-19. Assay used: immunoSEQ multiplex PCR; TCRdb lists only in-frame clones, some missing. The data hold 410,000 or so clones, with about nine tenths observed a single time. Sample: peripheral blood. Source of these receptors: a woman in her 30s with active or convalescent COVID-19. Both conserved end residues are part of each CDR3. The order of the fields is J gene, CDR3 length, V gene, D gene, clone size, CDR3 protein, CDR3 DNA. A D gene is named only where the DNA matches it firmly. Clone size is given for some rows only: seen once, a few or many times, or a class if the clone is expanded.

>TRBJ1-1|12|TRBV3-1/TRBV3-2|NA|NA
CASSQGETEAFF
TGTGCCAGCAGCCAAGGCGAAACTGAAGCTTTCTTT
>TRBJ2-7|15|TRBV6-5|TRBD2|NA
CASTGLAGGSYEQYF
TGTGCCAGCACGGGACTAGCGGGAGGTTCCTACGAGCAGTACTTC
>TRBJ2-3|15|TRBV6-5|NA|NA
CASSYGGQSTDTQYF
TGTGCCAGCAGTTACGGGGGCCAGAGCACAGATACGCAGTATTTT
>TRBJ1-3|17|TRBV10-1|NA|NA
CASLLRVQSGGGNTIYF
TGCGCCAGCTTACTCCGGGTTCAGAGTGGAGGGGGAAACACCATATATTTT
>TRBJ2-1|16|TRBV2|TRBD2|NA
CASSSPTSGIYNEQFF
TGTGCCAGCAGTAGTCCCACTAGCGGGATCTACAATGAGCAGTTCTTC
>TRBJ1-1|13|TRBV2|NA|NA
CASSYRGNTEAFF
TGTGCCAGCAGTTATAGGGGGAACACTGAAGCTTTCTTT
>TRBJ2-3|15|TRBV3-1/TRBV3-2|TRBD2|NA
CASSRRGAYTDTQYF
TGTGCCAGCAGCCGGCGGGGGGCATACACAGATACGCAGTATTTT
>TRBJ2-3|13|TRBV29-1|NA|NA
CSVGGGGTDTQYF
TGCAGCGTTGGGGGCGGGGGCACAGATACGCAGTATTTT
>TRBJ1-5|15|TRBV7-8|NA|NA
CASSLRSGLDQPQHF
TGTGCCAGCAGCTTAAGGTCAGGGCTTGACCAGCCCCAGCATTTT
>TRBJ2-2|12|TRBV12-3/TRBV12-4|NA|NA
CASSLTSGELFF
TGTGCCAGCAGTTTAACATCCGGGGAGCTGTTTTTT
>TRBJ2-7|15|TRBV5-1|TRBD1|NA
CASSLRTGGDKRKYF
TGCGCCAGCAGCTTGAGGACAGGGGGCGATAAACGAAAGTACTTC
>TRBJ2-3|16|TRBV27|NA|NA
CASSRVEAVWVDTQYF
TGTGCCAGCAGCAGGGTTGAGGCAGTTTGGGTAGATACGCAGTATTTT
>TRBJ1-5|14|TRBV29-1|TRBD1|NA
CSVTTGTGDQPQHF
TGCAGCGTGACCACCGGGACAGGAGATCAGCCCCAGCATTTT
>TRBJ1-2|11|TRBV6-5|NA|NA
CASRESGGYTF
TGTGCCAGCAGGGAGAGCGGTGGCTACACCTTC
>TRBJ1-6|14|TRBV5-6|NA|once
CASSLGLMGSPLHF
TGTGCCAGCAGCCTGGGACTTATGGGTTCACCCCTCCACTTT
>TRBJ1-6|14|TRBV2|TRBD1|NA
CASSGGQGDSPLHF
TGTGCCAGCAGTGGTGGACAGGGCGATTCACCCCTCCACTTT
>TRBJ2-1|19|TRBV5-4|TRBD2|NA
CASSLRLAGDPYKYNEQFF
TGTGCCAGCAGCTTGAGGCTAGCGGGGGATCCCTACAAGTACAATGAGCAGTTCTTC
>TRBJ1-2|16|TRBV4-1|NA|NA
CASSQAGQVTNYGYTF
TGCGCCAGCAGCCAAGCAGGGCAGGTAACTAACTATGGCTACACCTTC
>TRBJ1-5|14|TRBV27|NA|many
CASSPGGESQPQHF
TGTGCCAGCAGCCCCGGGGGGGAGAGTCAGCCCCAGCATTTT
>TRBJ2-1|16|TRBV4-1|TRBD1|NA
CASSQAGTGGYNEQFF
TGCGCCAGCAGCCAAGCCGGGACAGGGGGCTACAATGAGCAGTTCTTC
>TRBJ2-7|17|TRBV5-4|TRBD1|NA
CASSLDRGQAGRDEQYF
TGTGCCAGCAGCTTGGACAGGGGGCAGGCCGGTAGAGACGAGCAGTACTTC
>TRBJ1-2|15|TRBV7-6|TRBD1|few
CASSSNTGGGYGYTF
TGTGCCAGCAGCTCAAATACAGGGGGCGGCTATGGCTACACCTTC
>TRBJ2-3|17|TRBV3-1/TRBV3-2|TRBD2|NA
CASSQLRTSGGTDTQYF
TGTGCCAGCAGCCAACTTCGGACTAGCGGAGGCACAGATACGCAGTATTTT
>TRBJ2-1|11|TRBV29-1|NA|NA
CSDHRYNEQFF
TGCAGCGACCACAGGTACAATGAGCAGTTCTTC
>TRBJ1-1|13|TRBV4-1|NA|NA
CASSQDGNTEAFF
TGCGCCAGCAGCCAAGACGGGAACACTGAAGCTTTCTTT
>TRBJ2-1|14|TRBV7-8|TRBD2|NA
CASSPSGRADEQFF
TGTGCCAGCAGCCCTAGCGGGAGGGCCGATGAGCAGTTCTTC
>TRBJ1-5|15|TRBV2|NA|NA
CASSRDGGGNQPQHF
TGTGCCAGCAGTCGGGACGGCGGGGGGAATCAGCCCCAGCATTTT